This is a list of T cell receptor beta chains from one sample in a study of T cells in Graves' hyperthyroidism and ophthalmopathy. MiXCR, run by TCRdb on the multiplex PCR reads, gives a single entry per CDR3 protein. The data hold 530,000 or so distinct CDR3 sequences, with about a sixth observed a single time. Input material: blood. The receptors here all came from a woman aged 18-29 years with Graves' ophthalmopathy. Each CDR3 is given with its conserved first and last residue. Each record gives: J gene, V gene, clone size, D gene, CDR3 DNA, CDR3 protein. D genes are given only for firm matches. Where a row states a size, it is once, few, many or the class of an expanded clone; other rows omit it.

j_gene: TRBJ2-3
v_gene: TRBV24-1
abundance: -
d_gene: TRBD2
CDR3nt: TGTGCCACCAGTGTGGGACTAGCGGGAGATACGCAGTATTTT
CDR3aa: CATSVGLAGDTQYF

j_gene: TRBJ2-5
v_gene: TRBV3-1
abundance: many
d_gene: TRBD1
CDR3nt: TGTGCCAGCAGCCCGATAACAGGGGGCAGGGAGACCCAGTACTTC
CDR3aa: CASSPITGGRETQYF

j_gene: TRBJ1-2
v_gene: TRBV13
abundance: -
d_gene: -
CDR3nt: TGTGCCAGCAGCTTAGGGTGGGAGGGAGGCTACACCTTC
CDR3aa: CASSLGWEGGYTF

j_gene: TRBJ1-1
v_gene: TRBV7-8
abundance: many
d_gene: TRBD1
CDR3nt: TGTGCCAGCAGCTTAGGCAGGGACAGGGGCGGCACTGAAGCTTTCTTT
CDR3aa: CASSLGRDRGGTEAFF

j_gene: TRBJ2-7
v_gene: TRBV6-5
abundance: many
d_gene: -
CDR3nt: TGTGCCAGCAGTTACGGCGACGGACAAGGCGAGCAGTACTTC
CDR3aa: CASSYGDGQGEQYF

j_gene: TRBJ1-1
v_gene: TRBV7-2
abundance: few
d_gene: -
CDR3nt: TGTGCCAGCAGCACACGTTCCGAGGCCGGACGGAACGTAGCTTTCTTT
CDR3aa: CASSTRSEAGRNVAFF

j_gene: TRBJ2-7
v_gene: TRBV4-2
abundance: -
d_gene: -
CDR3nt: TGTGCCAGCAGCCAAGATGGGAACTACGAGCAGTACTTC
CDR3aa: CASSQDGNYEQYF

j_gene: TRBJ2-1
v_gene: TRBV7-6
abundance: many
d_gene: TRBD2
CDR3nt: TGTGCCAGCAGCTCTCGGGACTACTACAATGAGCAGTTCTTC
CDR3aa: CASSSRDYYNEQFF

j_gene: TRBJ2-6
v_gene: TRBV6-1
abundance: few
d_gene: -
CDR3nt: TGTGCCAGCAGTGAAGTTCCGGGGGCAGGCCCTGGGGCCAACGTCCTGACTTTC
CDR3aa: CASSEVPGAGPGANVLTF

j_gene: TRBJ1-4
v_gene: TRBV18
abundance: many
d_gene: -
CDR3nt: TGTGCCAGCTCACTACGGGACACTAATGAAAAACTGTTTTTT
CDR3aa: CASSLRDTNEKLFF

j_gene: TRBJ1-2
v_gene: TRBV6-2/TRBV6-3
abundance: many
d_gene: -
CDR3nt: TGTGCCAGCAGTTACTCGGATGGAGGCTATGGCTACACCTTC
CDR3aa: CASSYSDGGYGYTF

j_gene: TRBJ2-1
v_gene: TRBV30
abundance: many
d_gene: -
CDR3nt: TGTGCCTGGAGTGTACAGGGCAATGAGCAGTTCTTC
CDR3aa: CAWSVQGNEQFF

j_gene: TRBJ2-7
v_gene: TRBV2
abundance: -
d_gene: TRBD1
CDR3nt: TGTGCCAGCAGTGAGGGGGACAGGCCCCTCGAGCAGTACTTC
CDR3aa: CASSEGDRPLEQYF

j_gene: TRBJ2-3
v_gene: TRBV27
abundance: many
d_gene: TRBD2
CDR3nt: TGTGCCAGCAGTGCGCCGGGACTAGCGTCCTTCACAGATACGCAGTATTTT
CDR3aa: CASSAPGLASFTDTQYF

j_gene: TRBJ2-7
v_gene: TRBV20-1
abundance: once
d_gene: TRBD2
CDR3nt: TGCAGTGCTAGGTCCGGGACTAGCGGGAGCCAGCAGTACTTC
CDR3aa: CSARSGTSGSQQYF

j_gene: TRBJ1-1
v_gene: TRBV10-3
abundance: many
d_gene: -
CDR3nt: TGTGCCATCAAGTTGACGAGGGACACTGAAGCTTTCTTT
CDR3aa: CAIKLTRDTEAFF

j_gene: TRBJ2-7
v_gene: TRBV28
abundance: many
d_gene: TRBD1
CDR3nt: TGTGCCAGCAGTTATCCCGGGACAGGGTACGAGCAGTACTTC
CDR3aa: CASSYPGTGYEQYF

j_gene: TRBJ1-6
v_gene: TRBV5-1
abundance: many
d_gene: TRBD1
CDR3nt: TGCGCCAGCAGCGCCACCGGGACAGGGAGTAATTCACCCCTCCACTTT
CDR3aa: CASSATGTGSNSPLHF

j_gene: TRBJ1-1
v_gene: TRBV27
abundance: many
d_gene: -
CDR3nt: TGTGCCAGCAGCCTCGCAAGAGGGGACACTGAAGCTTTCTTT
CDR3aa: CASSLARGDTEAFF

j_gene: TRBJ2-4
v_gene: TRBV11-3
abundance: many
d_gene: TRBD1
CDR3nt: TGTGCCAGCAGCTCCCGGGACAGGGGACACATTCAGTACTTC
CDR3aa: CASSSRDRGHIQYF